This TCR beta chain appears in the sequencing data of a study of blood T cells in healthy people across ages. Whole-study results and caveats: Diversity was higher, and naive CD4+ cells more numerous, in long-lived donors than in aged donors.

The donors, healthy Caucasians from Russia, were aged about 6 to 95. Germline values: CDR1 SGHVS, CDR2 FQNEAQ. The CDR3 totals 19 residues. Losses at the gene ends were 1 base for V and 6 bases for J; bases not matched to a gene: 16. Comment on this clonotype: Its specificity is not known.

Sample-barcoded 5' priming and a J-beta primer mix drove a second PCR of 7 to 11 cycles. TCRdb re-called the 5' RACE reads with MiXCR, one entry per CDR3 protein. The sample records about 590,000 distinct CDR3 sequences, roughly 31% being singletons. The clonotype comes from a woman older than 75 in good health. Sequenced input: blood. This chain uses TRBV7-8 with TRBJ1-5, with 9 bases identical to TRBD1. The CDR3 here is CASSLGPGQGPVGGQPQHF. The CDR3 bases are TGTGCCAGCAGCTTAGGCCCCGGACAGGGGCCGGTTGGCGGTCAGCCCCAGCATTTT. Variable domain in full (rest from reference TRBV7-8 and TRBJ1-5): GAGVSQSPRYKVAKRGQDVALRCDPISGHVSLFWYQQALGQGPEFLTYFQNEAQLDKSGLPSDRFFAERPEGSVSTLKIQRTQQEDSAVYLCASSLGPGQGPVGGQPQHFGDGTRLSIL.